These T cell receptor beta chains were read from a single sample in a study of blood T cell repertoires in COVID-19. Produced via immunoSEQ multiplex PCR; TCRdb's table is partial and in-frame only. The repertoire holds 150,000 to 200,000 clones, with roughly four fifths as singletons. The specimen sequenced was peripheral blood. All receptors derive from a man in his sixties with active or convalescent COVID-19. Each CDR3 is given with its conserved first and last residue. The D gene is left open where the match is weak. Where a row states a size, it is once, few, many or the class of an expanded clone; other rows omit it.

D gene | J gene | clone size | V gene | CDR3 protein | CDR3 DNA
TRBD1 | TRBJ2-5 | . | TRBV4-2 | CASSQDGRGTGAETQYF | TGTGCCAGCAGCCAAGATGGGCGGGGGACAGGGGCAGAGACCCAGTACTTC
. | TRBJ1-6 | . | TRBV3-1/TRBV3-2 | CASSQGAINSPLHF | TGTGCCAGCAGCCAAGGGGCCATTAATTCACCCCTCCACTTT
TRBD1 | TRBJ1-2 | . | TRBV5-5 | CASSLAGTGGSRSYTF | TGTGCCAGCAGCTTGGCGGGGACAGGGGGCTCAAGGAGCTACACCTTC
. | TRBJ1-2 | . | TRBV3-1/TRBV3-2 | CASSPAVTAAYGYTF | TGTGCCAGCAGCCCCGCCGTGACAGCAGCCTATGGCTACACCTTC
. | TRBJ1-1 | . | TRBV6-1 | CASSESGIEAFF | TGTGCCAGCAGTGAGTCGGGTATCGAAGCTTTCTTT
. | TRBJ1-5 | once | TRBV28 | CASIPGRGQPQHF | TGTGCCAGCATTCCAGGGCGGGGGCAGCCCCAGCATTTT
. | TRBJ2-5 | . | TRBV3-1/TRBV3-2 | CASSPSRGGTETQYF | TGTGCCAGCAGCCCGTCAAGGGGCGGGACGGAGACCCAGTACTTC
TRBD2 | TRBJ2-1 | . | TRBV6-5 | CASRTSGYNEQFF | TGTGCCAGCAGGACTAGCGGCTACAATGAGCAGTTCTTC
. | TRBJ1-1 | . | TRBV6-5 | CASNPGPLMNTEAFF | TGTGCCAGCAATCCAGGGCCTCTAATGAACACTGAAGCTTTCTTT
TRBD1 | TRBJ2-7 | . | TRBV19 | CASSLGTGLSYEQYF | TGTGCCAGTAGTCTCGGGACAGGTCTCTCCTACGAGCAGTACTTC
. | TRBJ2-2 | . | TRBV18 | CASSPGGLQRPGELFF | TGTGCCAGCTCACCAGGGGGCCTACAACGCCCCGGGGAGCTGTTTTTT
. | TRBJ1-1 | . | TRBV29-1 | CSVDGGSTEAFF | TGCAGCGTTGATGGGGGGAGCACTGAAGCTTTCTTT
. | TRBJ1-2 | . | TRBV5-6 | CASSPETARYYGYTF | TGTGCCAGCAGCCCAGAGACAGCGAGATACTATGGCTACACCTTC
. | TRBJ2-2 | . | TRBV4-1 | CASSPGPGDAGELFF | TGCGCCAGCAGCCCCGGCCCCGGGGACGCGGGAGAGCTGTTTTTT
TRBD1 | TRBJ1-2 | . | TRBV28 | CASSPGQGSLYGYTF | TGTGCCAGCAGTCCGGGACAGGGTAGTCTCTATGGCTACACCTTC
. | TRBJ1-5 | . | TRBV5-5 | CASNTGWQINQPQHF | TGTGCCAGCAACACGGGGTGGCAGATCAATCAGCCCCAGCATTTT
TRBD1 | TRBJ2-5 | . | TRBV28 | CASRRGTGRYQETQYF | TGTGCCAGCAGACGCGGGACAGGAAGGTACCAAGAGACCCAGTACTTC
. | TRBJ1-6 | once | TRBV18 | CASSPSRTEGNSPLHF | TGTGCCAGCTCACCATCGAGGACAGAGGGAAATTCACCCCTCCACTTT
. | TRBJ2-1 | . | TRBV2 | CASSGWGGGHYNEQFF | TGTGCCAGCAGTGGATGGGGAGGAGGGCACTACAATGAGCAGTTCTTC
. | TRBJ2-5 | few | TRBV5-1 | CASSTGTPRETQYF | TGCGCCAGCAGCACGGGGACTCCTCGGGAGACCCAGTACTTC
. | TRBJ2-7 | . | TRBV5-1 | CASRGQTPYEQYF | TGCGCCAGCAGAGGACAGACTCCCTACGAGCAGTACTTC
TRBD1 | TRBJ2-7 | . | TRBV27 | CASSGDRSYEQYF | TGTGCCAGTTCAGGGGACAGGAGCTACGAGCAGTACTTC
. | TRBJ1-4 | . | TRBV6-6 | CASTHRANDEKLFF | TGTGCCAGCACCCACAGGGCAAATGACGAAAAACTGTTTTTT
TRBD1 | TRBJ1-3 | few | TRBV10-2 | CASGTVRSGNTIYF | TGCGCCAGCGGGACAGTACGCTCTGGAAACACCATATATTTT
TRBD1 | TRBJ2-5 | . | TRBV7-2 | CASSPSRDRQETQYF | TGTGCCAGCAGCCCCTCCCGGGACAGGCAAGAGACCCAGTACTTC
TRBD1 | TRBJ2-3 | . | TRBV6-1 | CASSEDRGNGGTDTQYF | TGTGCCAGCAGTGAAGACAGGGGGAACGGAGGCACAGATACGCAGTATTTT
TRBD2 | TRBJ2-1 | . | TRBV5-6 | CASSLRGGVYNEQFF | TGTGCCAGCAGCTTGCGTGGGGGGGTTTACAATGAGCAGTTCTTC
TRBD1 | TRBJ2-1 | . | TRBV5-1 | CASRTRDRGENEQFF | TGCGCCAGCCGGACTCGGGACAGGGGCGAGAATGAGCAGTTCTTC
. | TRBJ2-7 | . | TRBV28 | CASSLGGPNYEQYF | TGTGCCAGCAGTTTAGGCGGGCCAAACTACGAGCAGTACTTC
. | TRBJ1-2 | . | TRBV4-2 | CASSQGQADWYGYTF | TGTGCCAGCAGCCAAGGACAGGCGGATTGGTATGGCTACACCTTC
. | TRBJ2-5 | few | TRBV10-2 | CASSGRLGQETQYF | TGCGCCAGCAGTGGGCGACTAGGGCAAGAGACCCAGTACTTC
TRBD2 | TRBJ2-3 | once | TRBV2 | CASSTSGSQYF | TGTGCCAGCAGTACTAGCGGGTCGCAGTATTTT
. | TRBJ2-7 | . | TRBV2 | CASTERYEQYF | TGTGCCAGCACCGAGAGGTACGAGCAGTACTTC
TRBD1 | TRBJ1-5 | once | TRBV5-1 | CASSKIGDRLGSNQPQHF | TGCGCCAGCAGCAAAATTGGGGACAGGCTTGGTAGCAATCAGCCCCAGCATTTT
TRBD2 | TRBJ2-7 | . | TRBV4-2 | CASSQAEGGQAYEQYF | TGTGCCAGCAGCCAGGCAGAGGGAGGGCAGGCCTACGAGCAGTACTTC
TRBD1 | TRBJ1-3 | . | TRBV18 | CASSPLQGSSGNTIYF | TGTGCCAGCTCACCACTACAGGGGAGCTCTGGAAACACCATATATTTT
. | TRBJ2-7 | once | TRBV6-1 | CASSEAQRQVLYEQYF | TGTGCCAGCAGTGAAGCTCAGAGACAGGTATTGTACGAGCAGTACTTC
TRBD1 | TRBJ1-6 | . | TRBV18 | CATGPQGARAAPLHF | TGTGCCACCGGACCGCAGGGGGCACGGGCTGCACCCCTCCACTTT
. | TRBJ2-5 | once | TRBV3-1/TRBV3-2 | CASSQTRGSRQTQYF | TGTGCCAGCAGCCAAACTCGCGGCTCCCGTCAGACCCAGTACTTC